Below are 22 T cell receptor beta chains sequenced from a single sample in a study of shared clonotypes between healthy human individuals. Sequencing was performed with immunoSEQ multiplex PCR; in TCRdb, only in-frame clones are kept and a portion is missing. The sample holds around 2,000,000 clones, over 85% seen once. Naive CD8 cells lacked CD45RO, underwent positive selection for CCR7 and left out terminally differentiated effector memory CD45RA+ cells. Specimen: naive CD8+ T cells sorted from blood. The receptors were gathered from a man aged 18 to 29 in good health.

Details on this clone: The sample has other DNA sequences that encode this CDR3 too. The chain has TRBV6-5 and TRBJ1-1; tentatively, D is TRBD1 (5 bases). Looked up from germline, CDR1 is MNHEY and CDR2 is SVGAGI. V dropped 2 bases and J dropped 0 bases, with 10 bases sitting between them. This CDR3 contains 15 residues. CDR3 residues: CASSYREGLNTEAFF. CDR3 DNA: TGTGCCAGCAGTTACAGGGAGGGGTTGAACACTGAAGCTTTCTTT.

To note about this clone: Within the sample, other DNA sequences also encode this same CDR3. The chain links TRBV7-9 to TRBJ1-1; TRBD1 aligns across 7 bases. The V gene end was trimmed by 1 base and the J gene end by 1 base; junction bases not matched to a gene: 0. Germline CDR1 reads SEHNR; CDR2 reads FQNEAQ (reference sequence). This CDR3 contains 14 residues. The CDR3: CASSLGTGNTEAFF. The CDR3 nucleotides are TGTGCCAGCAGCTTAGGGACAGGGAACACTGAAGCTTTCTTT.

The chain is built from TRBV30 and TRBJ2-5, with TRBD2 matching over 10 bases. The V segment lost 0 bases and the J segment 4 bases; nucleotides outside the gene matches: 5. The CDR3 covers 15 residues. CDR1 is GTSNPN and CDR2 is SVGIG in the germline V gene (reference sequence). CDR3 sequence: CAWSVLAGIGETQYF. The CDR3 coding sequence is TGTGCCTGGAGTGTACTAGCGGGAATAGGAGAGACCCAGTACTTC. The variable domain in full, with the rest retrieved from reference TRBV30 and TRBJ2-5, is SQTIHQWPATLVQPVGSPLSLECTVEGTSNPNLYWYRQAAGRGLQLLFYSVGIGQISSEVPQNLSASRPQDRQFILSSKKLLLSDSGFYLCAWSVLAGIGETQYFGPGTRLLVL.

The chain combines TRBV10-3 with TRBJ2-3; 10 bases fit TRBD1. V shed 2 bases and J 3 bases; nucleotides not matched to a gene: 5. From germline, CDR1 is ENHRY and CDR2 SYGVKD. The CDR3 is 16 amino acids. This CDR3 reads CAISEPGDRGTDTQYF. The DNA for the CDR3 is TGTGCCATCAGTGAGCCAGGGGACAGGGGAACAGATACGCAGTATTTT.

For this clone: This same CDR3 is encoded by further DNA sequences in the sample. The chain combines TRBV5-4 with TRBJ2-2; TRBD1 is a possible D gene (5 bases). Trimming removed 0 bases at V and 5 bases at J, with 8 bases between. From germline, CDR1 is SGHNT and CDR2 YYREEE (reference sequence). This CDR3 comprises 14 residues. The CDR3: CASSLAGLTGELFF. CDR3 sequence (DNA): TGTGCCAGCAGCTTGGCAGGGCTGACCGGGGAGCTGTTTTTT.

The chain has TRBV27 and TRBJ2-5, with D tentatively TRBD2 (5 bases). CDR1 MNHEY and CDR2 SMNVEV come from the germline V gene (reference sequence). This CDR3 is 13 amino acids long. The ends were cut back, 4 bases at V and 0 bases at J, with 6 bases in the middle. The CDR3 sequence: CASSSGYQETQYF. CDR3 in DNA: TGTGCCAGCAGTTCGGGATACCAAGAGACCCAGTACTTC.

V and J are TRBV4-1 and TRBJ2-1; D may be TRBD1 (6 bases). There are 18 residues in the CDR3. From germline, CDR1 is MGHRA and CDR2 YSYEKL. Trimming took 0 bases from V and 0 from J, leaving 15 bases between them. The CDR3 loop reads CASSQENRRDTSYNEQFF. DNA of the CDR3: TGCGCCAGCAGCCAAGAGAACCGCCGGGACACCTCCTACAATGAGCAGTTCTTC.

The chain carries TRBV9 and TRBJ2-2; 9 bases fit TRBD1. V dropped 4 bases and J dropped 6; count of bases not matched to a gene: 4. CDR3 length: 14 amino acids. Germline CDR1 reads SGDLS; CDR2 reads YYNGEE. The CDR3 loop is CASSPQGAPGELFF. Written as DNA, the CDR3 is TGTGCCAGCAGCCCACAGGGGGCCCCCGGGGAGCTGTTTTTT.

Note on this clone: Different DNA sequences within this sample yield the same CDR3. The J gene is TRBJ2-1, the V gene TRBV5-1; maybe TRBD1 (6 bases). The germline V and J ends were trimmed by 0 bases and 2 bases, with 9 bases remaining between them. CDR1 is SGHRS, CDR2 YFSETQ, per germline. The CDR3 totals 15 residues. CDR3 in amino acids: CASSLAQGAYNEQFF. The CDR3 bases are TGCGCCAGCAGCTTGGCACAGGGTGCCTACAATGAGCAGTTCTTC.

The CDR3 protein is CASSLIQGAGYEQYF. The CDR3, as DNA: TGTGCCAGCAGCTTAATCCAGGGGGCAGGGTACGAGCAGTACTTC. The V and J genes are TRBV7-8 and TRBJ2-7, with TRBD1 identical over 8 bases. The CDR3 loop spans 15 amino acids. V lost 2 bases and J lost 4; bases outside the gene matches: 7. Germline V gene sequence: CDR1 SGHVS, CDR2 FQNEAQ.

Comments on this clone: The sample holds other DNA sequences that translate to the same CDR3. The chain recombines TRBV4-1 with TRBJ2-7; perhaps TRBD1 as D (5 bases). Trimming took 1 base from V and 7 from J, leaving 8 bases between them. Germline V gives CDR1 MGHRA, CDR2 YSYEKL. There are 12 residues in the CDR3. CDR3 protein: CASSQVAGEQYF. As DNA, the CDR3 is TGCGCCAGCAGCCAAGTGGCAGGGGAGCAGTACTTC.

The chain recombines TRBV6-5 with TRBJ2-3; D call uncertain. This CDR3 spans 12 amino acids. Germline V lookup: CDR1 MNHEY, CDR2 SVGAGI. Deletions cut 4 bases from V and 6 bases from J, with 8 bases between. CDR3 nucleotides: TGTGCCAGCAGTTCCCCGGGCGATACGCAGTATTTT. Residues: CASSSPGDTQYF.

This clone was counted a single time. The J gene is TRBJ1-1, the V gene TRBV27; D not resolved. V was trimmed by 8 bases and J by 3 bases, leaving 13 bases between them. Germline V gives CDR1 MNHEY, CDR2 SMNVEV (reference sequence). The CDR3 extends over 13 amino acids. The chain's CDR3 is CASLAGSHTEAFF. CDR3 DNA sequence: TGTGCCAGCCTAGCGGGGTCGCACACTGAAGCTTTCTTT.

The V and J genes are TRBV30 and TRBJ1-1, with 8 bases lining up with TRBD1. Germline V CDR1 and CDR2: GTSNPN, SVGIG (reference sequence). The V segment lost 1 base and the J segment 2 bases; nucleotides outside the gene matches: 3. CDR3 length equals 14 residues. CDR3 DNA sequence: TGTGCCTGGAGTGGGGGACAGGCAAACACTGAAGCTTTCTTT. Translating it yields CAWSGGQANTEAFF. The whole variable domain, filled in from reference TRBV30 and TRBJ1-1, reads SQTIHQWPATLVQPVGSPLSLECTVEGTSNPNLYWYRQAAGRGLQLLFYSVGIGQISSEVPQNLSASRPQDRQFILSSKKLLLSDSGFYLCAWSGGQANTEAFFGQGTRLTVV.

In DNA, the CDR3 is TGTGCCAGCCTGACCGGGACAGGGGAACCCCGCTACGAGCAGTACTTC. Residues: CASLTGTGEPRYEQYF. This sequence joins TRBV6-7 and TRBJ2-7, with 10 bases that match TRBD1. TRBV6-7 is filed as an ORF, its function uncertain. The CDR3 totals 16 residues. V was clipped by 8 bases and J by 3 bases; unmatched bases: 13.

The V and J genes are TRBV27 and TRBJ2-1; D gene uncertain. Deletions cut 5 bases from V and 2 bases from J, with 13 bases between. Germline CDR1 reads MNHEY; CDR2 reads SMNVEV (reference sequence). This CDR3 has 15 amino acids. The CDR3 coding sequence is TGTGCCAGCAGTCCAGACCATGGGACCTACAATGAGCAGTTCTTC. Amino acids: CASSPDHGTYNEQFF.

The genes are TRBV13 and TRBJ2-3; D unresolved. Trimming took off 7 bases at V and 4 bases at J, with 18 bases between the two ends. The CDR3 totals 15 residues. Germline lookup yields CDR1 PRHDT and CDR2 FYEKMQ (reference sequence). CDR3: CASNLRGPVADTQYF. The CDR3 DNA sequence: TGTGCCAGCAACCTTCGTGGGCCAGTGGCAGATACGCAGTATTTT.

Concerning this clone itself: The sample contains more than one DNA sequence encoding this CDR3. This chain uses TRBV4-1 with TRBJ2-7, with no clear D. The CDR3 is 13 amino acids. Trimming left V 0 bases short and J 4 bases short, with 7 bases between. In germline, CDR1 is MGHRA, CDR2 YSYEKL. The CDR3 reads CASSQDFGYEQYF. In DNA form, the CDR3 reads TGCGCCAGCAGCCAAGATTTTGGGTACGAGCAGTACTTC.

This chain uses TRBV5-6 with TRBJ2-3; D not certain. The CDR3 is made up of 11 amino acids. Germline-derived CDR1 and CDR2 are SGHDT and YYEEEE. V was cut by 7 bases and J by 2 bases, with 5 bases left in between. As DNA, the CDR3 is TGTGCCAGCCATCTCACAGATACGCAGTATTTT. This codes for CASHLTDTQYF.

A word on this clone: This specimen includes other DNA sequences encoding the same CDR3. The genes are TRBV7-9 and TRBJ2-7; the D is unclear. CDR3 length: 13 residues. The V and J ends lost 5 bases and 1 base respectively, with 9 bases between them. Looked up from germline, CDR1 is SEHNR and CDR2 is FQNEAQ (reference sequence). The CDR3 nucleotides are TGTGCCAGCAGCCTGGACGCGTCCTACGAGCAGTACTTC. Protein: CASSLDASYEQYF. Combining the CDR3 with reference TRBV7-9 and TRBJ2-7 gives the whole variable domain DTGVSQNPRHKITKRGQNVTFRCDPISEHNRLYWYRQTLGQGPEFLTYFQNEAQLEKSRLLSDRFSAERPKGSFSTLEIQRTEQGDSAMYLCASSLDASYEQYFGPGTRLTVT.

This chain uses TRBV6-6 with TRBJ2-6; no definite D call. CDR1 and CDR2 from the germline V gene are MNHNY and SVGAGI (reference sequence). Trimming pared 1 base from V and 0 bases from J, leaving 7 bases between. This CDR3 is 16 amino acids long. The CDR3 here is CASSYWVDSGANVLTF. The CDR3 DNA sequence: TGTGCCAGCAGTTACTGGGTTGACTCTGGGGCCAACGTCCTGACTTTC.

This clone occurred once. V and J are TRBV9 and TRBJ2-7; 10 nucleotides line up with TRBD2. The CDR3 contains 16 residues. The germline V gene has CDR1 SGDLS and CDR2 YYNGEE. V dropped 0 bases and J dropped 5; count of bases not matched to a gene: 8. The CDR3 DNA sequence: TGTGCCAGCAGCGTAGGACTAGCGGGCACCCTGAACGAGCAGTACTTC. The encoded protein is CASSVGLAGTLNEQYF.